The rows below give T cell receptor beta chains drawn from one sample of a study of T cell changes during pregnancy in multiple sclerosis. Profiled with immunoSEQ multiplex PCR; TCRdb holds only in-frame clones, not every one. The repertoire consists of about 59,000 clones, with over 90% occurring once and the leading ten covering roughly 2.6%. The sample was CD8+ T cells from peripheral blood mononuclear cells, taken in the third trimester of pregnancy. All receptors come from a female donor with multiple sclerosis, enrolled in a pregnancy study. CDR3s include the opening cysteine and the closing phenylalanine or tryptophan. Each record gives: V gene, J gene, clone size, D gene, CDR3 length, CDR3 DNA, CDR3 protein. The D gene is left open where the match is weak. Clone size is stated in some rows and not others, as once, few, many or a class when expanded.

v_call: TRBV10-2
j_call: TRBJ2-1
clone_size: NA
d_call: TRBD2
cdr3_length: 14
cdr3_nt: TGCGCCAGCGAGAATCTAGCGGGAGGGAATGAGCAGTTCTTC
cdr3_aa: CASENLAGGNEQFF

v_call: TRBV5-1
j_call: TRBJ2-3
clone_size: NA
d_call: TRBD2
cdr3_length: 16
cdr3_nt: TGCGCCAGCAGCTCCTCAACAGCGGGAGGGGTCGGTACGCAGTATTTT
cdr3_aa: CASSSSTAGGVGTQYF

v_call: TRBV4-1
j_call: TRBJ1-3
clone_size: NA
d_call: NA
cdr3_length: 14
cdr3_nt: TGCGCCAGCAGCCACCCAGGGGCTGGAAACACCATATATTTT
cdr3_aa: CASSHPGAGNTIYF

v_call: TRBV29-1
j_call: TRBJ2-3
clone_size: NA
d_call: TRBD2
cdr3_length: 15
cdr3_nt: TGCAGCGTTGATGGTCTAGCGGGAGGCACAGATACGCAGTATTTT
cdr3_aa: CSVDGLAGGTDTQYF

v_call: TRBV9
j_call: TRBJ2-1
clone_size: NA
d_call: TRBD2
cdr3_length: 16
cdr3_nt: TGTGCCAGCAGCGTAGTAGGTAGCGGGGTCTACAATGAGCAGTTCTTC
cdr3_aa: CASSVVGSGVYNEQFF

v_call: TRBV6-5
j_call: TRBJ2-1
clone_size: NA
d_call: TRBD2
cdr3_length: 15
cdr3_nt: TGTGCCAGCAGTTATGAAGCGGGAGTATTAAATGAGCAGTTCTTC
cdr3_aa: CASSYEAGVLNEQFF

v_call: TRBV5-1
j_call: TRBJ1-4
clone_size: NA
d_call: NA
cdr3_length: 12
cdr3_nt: TGCGCCAGCACCCGGTCCGGGGAAAAACTGTTTTTT
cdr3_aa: CASTRSGEKLFF

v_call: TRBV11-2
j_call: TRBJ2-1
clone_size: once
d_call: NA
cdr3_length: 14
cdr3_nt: TGTGCCAGCAGCCAGATGACAGTTTACAATGAGCAGTTCTTC
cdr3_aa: CASSQMTVYNEQFF

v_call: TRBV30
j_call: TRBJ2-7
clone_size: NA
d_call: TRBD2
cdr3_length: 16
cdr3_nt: TGTGCCTGGAGTGTATCCGTGTTAGCGGGCTCCTACGAGCAGTACTTC
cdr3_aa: CAWSVSVLAGSYEQYF

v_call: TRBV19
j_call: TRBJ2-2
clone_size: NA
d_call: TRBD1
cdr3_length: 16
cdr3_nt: TGTGCCAGTACCCCCGGCCAGGGGGAGTACACCGGGGAGCTGTTTTTT
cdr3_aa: CASTPGQGEYTGELFF

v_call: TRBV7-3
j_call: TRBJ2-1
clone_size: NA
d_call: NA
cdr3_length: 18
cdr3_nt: TGTGCCAGCAGTTTAGGGAGGGGGGCTTCTTCGGTCGTAAATGAGCAGTTCTTC
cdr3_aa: CASSLGRGASSVVNEQFF

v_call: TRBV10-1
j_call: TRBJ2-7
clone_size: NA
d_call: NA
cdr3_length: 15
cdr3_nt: TGCGCCAGCAGTGAGTCGAACAGTCAGCCCTACGAGCAGTACTTC
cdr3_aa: CASSESNSQPYEQYF

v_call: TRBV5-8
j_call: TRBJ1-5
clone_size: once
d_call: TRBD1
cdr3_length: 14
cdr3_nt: TGTGCCAGCAGCGGACAGGGGGTAAATCAGCCCCAGCATTTT
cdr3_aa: CASSGQGVNQPQHF

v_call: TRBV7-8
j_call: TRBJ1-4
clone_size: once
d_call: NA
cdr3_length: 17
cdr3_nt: TGTGCCAGCAGCTTCCCCGCCAGGGGACGACGAGATGAAAAACTGTTTTTT
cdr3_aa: CASSFPARGRRDEKLFF

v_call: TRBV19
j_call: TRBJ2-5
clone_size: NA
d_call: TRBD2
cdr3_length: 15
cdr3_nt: TGTGCCAGTAGTATTTGGGGGGGTCAACAAGAGACCCAGTACTTC
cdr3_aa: CASSIWGGQQETQYF

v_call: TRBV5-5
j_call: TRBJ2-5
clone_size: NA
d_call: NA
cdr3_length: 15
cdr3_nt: TGTGCCAGCAGCCCCGGGACTTCGCTCCAAGAGACCCAGTACTTC
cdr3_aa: CASSPGTSLQETQYF

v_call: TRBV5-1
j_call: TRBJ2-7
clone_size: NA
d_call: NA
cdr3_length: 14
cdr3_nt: TGCGCCAGCAGCCCCCTCAGGGCCGGAGACGAGCAGTACTTC
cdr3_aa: CASSPLRAGDEQYF

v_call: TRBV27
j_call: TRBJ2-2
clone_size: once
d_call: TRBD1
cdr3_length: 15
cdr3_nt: TGTGCCAGCAGTCCCGCCTTGACAGGGGCCGGGGAGCTGTTTTTT
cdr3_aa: CASSPALTGAGELFF

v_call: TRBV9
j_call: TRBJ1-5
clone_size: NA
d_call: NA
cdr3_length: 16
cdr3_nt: TGTGCCAGCAGCGTAGACATGGGGAGCGGCGGTCAGCCCCAGCATTTT
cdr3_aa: CASSVDMGSGGQPQHF

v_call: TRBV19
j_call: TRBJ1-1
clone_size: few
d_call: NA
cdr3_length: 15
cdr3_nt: TGTGCCAGTAGTATAGTTCCGGGTACGAGCACTGAAGCTTTCTTT
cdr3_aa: CASSIVPGTSTEAFF

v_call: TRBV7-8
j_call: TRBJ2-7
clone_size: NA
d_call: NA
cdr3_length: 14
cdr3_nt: TGTGCCAGCAGCTTAGACGGAGCCCCCTACGAGCAGTACTTC
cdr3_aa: CASSLDGAPYEQYF

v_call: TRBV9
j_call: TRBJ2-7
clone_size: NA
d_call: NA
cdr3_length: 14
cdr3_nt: TGTGCCAGCAGCGTAGACTACCGCTCCTACGAGCAGTACTTC
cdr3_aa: CASSVDYRSYEQYF

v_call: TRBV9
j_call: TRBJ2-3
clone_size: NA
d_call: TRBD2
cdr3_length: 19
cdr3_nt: TGTGCCAGCAGCGTAGATGGCGGGATAGGCGGGAGAAGCACAGATACGCAGTATTTT
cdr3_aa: CASSVDGGIGGRSTDTQYF

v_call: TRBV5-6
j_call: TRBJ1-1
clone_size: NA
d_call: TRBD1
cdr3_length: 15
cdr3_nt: TGTGCCAGCAGCTTAACGACAGGGTTAACCACTGAAGCTTTCTTT
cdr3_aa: CASSLTTGLTTEAFF

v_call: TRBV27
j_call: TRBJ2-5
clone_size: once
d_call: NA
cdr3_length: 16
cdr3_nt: TGTGCCAGCAGCCCCCAAGTTGTGTCGGCGCGGGAGACCCAGTACTTC
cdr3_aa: CASSPQVVSARETQYF

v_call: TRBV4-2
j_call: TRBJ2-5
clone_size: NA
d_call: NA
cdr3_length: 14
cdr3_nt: TGTGCCAGCAGCACCCGGGACAACCAAGAGACCCAGTACTTC
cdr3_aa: CASSTRDNQETQYF

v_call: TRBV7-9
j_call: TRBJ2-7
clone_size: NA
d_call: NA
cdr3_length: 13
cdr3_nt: TGTGCCAGCAGCCCACCCGGGTCGTACGAGCAGTACTTC
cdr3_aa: CASSPPGSYEQYF

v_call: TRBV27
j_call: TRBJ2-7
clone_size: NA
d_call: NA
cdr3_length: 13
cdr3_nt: TGTGCCAGCAGTCTCACAGGCTCGTACGAGCAGTACTTC
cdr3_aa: CASSLTGSYEQYF

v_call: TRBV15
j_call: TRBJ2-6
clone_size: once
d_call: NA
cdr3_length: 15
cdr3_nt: TGTGCCTCCCGTCCAACGGGGGCTGGGGCCAACGTCCTGACTTTC
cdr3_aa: CASRPTGAGANVLTF

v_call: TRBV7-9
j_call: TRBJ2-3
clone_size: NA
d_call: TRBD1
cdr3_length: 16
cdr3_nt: TGTGCCAGCAGCTTGCCCGGGACAGGGGGCTCAGATACGCAGTATTTT
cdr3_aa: CASSLPGTGGSDTQYF

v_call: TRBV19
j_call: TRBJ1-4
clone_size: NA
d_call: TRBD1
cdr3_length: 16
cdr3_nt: TGTGCCAGTATGGGGACAGCCTCTACAACTAATGAAAAACTGTTTTTT
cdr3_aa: CASMGTASTTNEKLFF

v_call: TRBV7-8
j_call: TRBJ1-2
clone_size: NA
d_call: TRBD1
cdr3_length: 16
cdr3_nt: TGTGCCAGCAGTCCGACCCTGACAGGGGAGCACTATGGCTACACCTTC
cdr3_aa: CASSPTLTGEHYGYTF

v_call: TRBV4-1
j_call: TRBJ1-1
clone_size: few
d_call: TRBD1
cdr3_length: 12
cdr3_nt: TGCGCCAGCAGCCGCGGAACAGGGGGGGCTTTCTTT
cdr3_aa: CASSRGTGGAFF

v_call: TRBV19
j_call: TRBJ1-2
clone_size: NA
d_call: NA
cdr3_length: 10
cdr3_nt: TGTGCCAGTAGTGCGGATGGCTACACCTTC
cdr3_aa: CASSADGYTF

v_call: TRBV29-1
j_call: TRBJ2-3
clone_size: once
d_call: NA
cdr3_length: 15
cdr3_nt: TGCAGCGTCGCCCCTGCGGGGTTGAACACAGATACGCAGTATTTT
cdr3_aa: CSVAPAGLNTDTQYF

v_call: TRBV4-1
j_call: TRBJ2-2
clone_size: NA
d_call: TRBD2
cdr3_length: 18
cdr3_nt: TGCGCCAGCAGCCCAGGACTAGCGGGAGTAGTCTCCTCCGGGGAGCTGTTTTTT
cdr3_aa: CASSPGLAGVVSSGELFF